This entry lists 27 T cell receptor beta chains sequenced from one sample in a study of human T cells and chemical hapten exposure. TCRdb recomputed calls from the RACE reads with MiXCR, one row per CDR3 protein. The table includes just under 350,000 distinct CDR3 sequences, 5.5% to 8% detected once. The sample's time point: patch test 1, 2 weeks after DPC sensitization. As for treatment: therapeutic diphenylcyclopropenone sensitization with weekly scalp DPC. The source was whole blood, collected in connection with sensitization to the hapten diphenylcyclopropenone (DPC). The receptors stem from a woman in her late teens or twenties with alopecia areata. Some clones in this sample may be carry-over from other donors' samples.

The chain has TRBV7-9 and TRBJ2-5; tentatively, D is TRBD1 or TRBD2 (6 bases each). Trimming cost V 3 bases and J 4 bases, with 12 bases left between them. CDR3 size: 14 residues. Germline loops: CDR1 SEHNR, CDR2 FQNEAQ (reference sequence). In DNA, the CDR3 is TGTGCCAGCAGCTTGACAGGAGGGGGAGAGACCCAGTACTTC. Its protein product is CASSLTGGGETQYF.

This clonotype was seen more than once but under ten times. The chain links TRBV6-2 or TRBV6-3 to TRBJ1-5; D not resolved. Germline loops: CDR1 MNHEY, CDR2 SVGEGT. Trimming cost V 7 bases and J 0 bases, with 19 bases left between them. The CDR3 is 17 amino acids. The CDR3 reads CASTINRAIHSNQPQHF. The CDR3 DNA follows: TGTGCCAGCACCATAAATCGGGCGATTCATAGCAATCAGCCCCAGCATTTT.

This clonotype was seen a few times. The chain links TRBV7-8 to TRBJ2-2; 12 bases line up with TRBD1. V was pared by 5 bases and J by 5 bases, with 6 bases of the junction left unmatched. The CDR3 length is 16 residues. The germline CDR1 and CDR2 sequences are SGHVS and FQNEAQ. CDR3 DNA: TGTGCCAGCAGCCCGGGACAGGGGGCCCAGACCGGGGAGCTGTTTTTT. This encodes CASSPGQGAQTGELFF. The full variable domain, completed using reference TRBV7-8 and TRBJ2-2, is GAGVSQSPRYKVAKRGQDVALRCDPISGHVSLFWYQQALGQGPEFLTYFQNEAQLDKSGLPSDRFFAERPEGSVSTLKIQRTQQEDSAVYLCASSPGQGAQTGELFFGEGSRLTVL.

This clonotype showed up just a few times. The CDR3 loop reads CASSFRGGIGDEQYF. In DNA, the CDR3 is TGTGCCAGCAGCTTTAGAGGGGGAATTGGGGACGAGCAGTACTTC. V and J are TRBV5-5 and TRBJ2-7; possible D gene TRBD1, 6 bases. CDR1 and CDR2 (germline): SGHKS, YYEKEE (reference sequence). This CDR3 comprises 15 residues. The V end lost 2 bases, the J end lost 5 bases, and 17 bases lay between the germline ends.

This clonotype was counted at least ten times. The V and J genes are TRBV6-2 or TRBV6-3 and TRBJ2-3; tentative D call: TRBD1 (5 bases). V shed 3 bases and J shed 0 bases, with 10 bases lying between them. Germline CDR1 reads MNHEY; CDR2 reads SVGEGT. This CDR3 is 15 amino acids long. CDR3 protein: CASSYDHRSTDTQYF. CDR3 in DNA: TGTGCCAGCAGTTATGACCACAGGAGCACAGATACGCAGTATTTT.

This chain uses TRBV11-2 with TRBJ2-1, with D possibly called TRBD1 or TRBD2 (6 bases each). CDR1 SGHAT and CDR2 FQNNGV come from the germline V gene. The germline V and J ends were trimmed by 5 bases and 0 bases, with 17 bases remaining between them. The CDR3 loop spans 17 amino acids. CDR3 sequence (DNA): TGTGCCAGCAGCGGGGAGGCAGGGGCCTCCTCCTACAATGAGCAGTTCTTC. Its translation: CASSGEAGASSYNEQFF.

The chain uses TRBV7-2 and TRBJ1-6; D is ambiguous. This CDR3 has 13 residues. The V end lost 5 bases, the J end lost 8 bases, and 10 bases lay between the germline ends. In germline, CDR1 is SGHTA, CDR2 FQGNSA. The CDR3 nucleotides read TGTGCCAGCAGCGAACGGACCCATTCACCCCTCCACTTT. The encoded protein is CASSERTHSPLHF.

This clonotype was counted many times. V and J are TRBV7-3 and TRBJ2-1; D may be TRBD2 (5 bases). CDR1 and CDR2 (germline): SGHTA, FQGTGA. Between the trimmed V and J ends, which lost 4 bases and 11 bases, there was a span of 12 bases. The CDR3 contains 12 residues. CDR3 DNA sequence: TGTGCCAGCAGCTCCGACACGGGGAAGCAGTTCTTC. Translated: CASSSDTGKQFF.

This clonotype came up many times. The chain carries TRBV2 and TRBJ2-3; D is perhaps TRBD1 (6 bases). This CDR3 spans 16 amino acids. The V gene lost 6 bases and the J gene lost 4 bases, with 20 bases spanning the gap. Germline CDR1 SNHLY, CDR2 FYNNEI. In DNA form, the CDR3 reads TGTGCCAGCAGCGCCGGACAGTCCGACGGTGCAGATACGCAGTATTTT. Translation gives CASSAGQSDGADTQYF. The complete variable domain, with remaining parts taken from reference TRBV2 and TRBJ2-3, reads EPEVTQTPSHQVTQMGQEVILRCVPISNHLYFYWYRQILGQKVEFLVSFYNNEISEKSEIFDDQFSVERPDGSNFTLKIRSTKLEDSAMYFCASSAGQSDGADTQYFGPGTRLTVL.

This clonotype came up many times. V gene TRBV9 combines with J gene TRBJ2-5; 7 nucleotides match TRBD1. The CDR3 totals 14 residues. The V segment lost 4 bases and the J segment 2 bases; nucleotides outside the gene matches: 5. Germline-derived CDR1 and CDR2 are SGDLS and YYNGEE. DNA of the CDR3: TGTGCCAGCAGCCCCCGACAGGGACAAGAGACCCAGTACTTC. Protein: CASSPRQGQETQYF.

This clonotype has only a few counts. The gene calls are TRBV6-2 or TRBV6-3 and TRBJ1-5; unclear D gene. V lost 2 bases and J 7 bases, leaving 12 bases between the germline ends. Germline V gene lookup returns CDR1 MNHEY and CDR2 SVGEGT. The CDR3 extends over 14 amino acids. CDR3 sequence: CASSYHRAGQPQHF. CDR3 coding DNA: TGTGCCAGCAGTTACCATCGGGCGGGCCAGCCCCAGCATTTT.

This clonotype was counted ten times or more. The chain couples TRBV7-9 to TRBJ2-3, with 8 positions matching TRBD1. Germline values: CDR1 SEHNR, CDR2 FQNEAQ (reference sequence). Losses at the gene ends were 2 bases for V and 1 base for J; bases not matched to a gene: 2. The CDR3 has 15 amino acids. CDR3 loop: CASSLWGQGTDTQYF. As DNA, the CDR3 is TGTGCCAGCAGCTTATGGGGACAGGGCACAGATACGCAGTATTTT.

The genes are TRBV19 and TRBJ1-3; D is possibly TRBD1 (5 bases). The CDR3 runs 15 residues. Germline assignment: CDR1 LNHDA and CDR2 SQIVND (reference sequence). V lost 8 bases, J lost 3 bases, and 17 bases lay in between. Here the CDR3 reads CASQPQGNRGNTIYF. CDR3 bases: TGTGCCAGTCAACCCCAGGGAAATCGTGGAAACACCATATATTTT.

At least ten counts were recorded for this clonotype. The V and J genes are TRBV7-9 and TRBJ2-1; no clear D. This CDR3 region has 18 residues. Looked up from germline, CDR1 is SEHNR and CDR2 is FQNEAQ (reference sequence). V was cut by 0 bases and J by 2 bases, with 17 bases left in between. The DNA of the CDR3 is TGTGCCAGCAGCTTAGCTCCTCTAGAAGACCGCGCCTACAATGAGCAGTTCTTC. Amino acid sequence: CASSLAPLEDRAYNEQFF.

This clonotype appeared once. The J gene is TRBJ1-1, the V gene TRBV2, with D perhaps TRBD1 (6 bases). The CDR3 contains 17 residues. Trimming took off 6 bases at V and 11 bases at J, with 31 bases between the two ends. Germline V gene sequence: CDR1 SNHLY, CDR2 FYNNEI. CDR3 DNA: TGTGCCAGCAGCTCACCCTCACAGGGTCTCACCCTGAACGTGGCTTTCTTT. This gives the protein CASSSPSQGLTLNVAFF. The full variable domain, rest sourced from reference TRBV2 and TRBJ1-1, is EPEVTQTPSHQVTQMGQEVILRCVPISNHLYFYWYRQILGQKVEFLVSFYNNEISEKSEIFDDQFSVERPDGSNFTLKIRSTKLEDSAMYFCASSSPSQGLTLNVAFFGQGTRLTVV.

This clonotype occurred many times. No DNA is shown, since the ends of the CDR3 on it are uncertain; the CDR3 is the one TCRdb lists. This chain connects TRBV12-3 or TRBV12-4 to TRBJ2-7. The CDR3 totals 13 residues, both ends included. The CDR3 is CASSSSGTYEQYF.

This clonotype was seen a few times. V usage is TRBV7-9 and J usage is TRBJ1-6; 7 positions match TRBD1. The CDR3 runs 14 residues. J was trimmed by 9 bases and V by 5 bases; bases with no gene match: 7. Per germline, CDR1 SEHNR and CDR2 FQNEAQ (reference sequence). The CDR3 bases are TGTGCCAGCAGCCAGGGACAGTTATCTTCACCCCTCCACTTT. This sequence encodes CASSQGQLSSPLHF.

Many counts were recorded for this clonotype. The rearrangement joins TRBV7-9 to TRBJ2-1, with D uncertain. The CDR3 spans 14 residues. V lost 5 bases to trimming and J lost 6 bases, with 14 bases between them. The germline gives CDR1 SEHNR, CDR2 FQNEAQ (reference sequence). The CDR3 DNA reads TGTGCCAGCAGCCGAACCGACGGAGCCAATGAGCAGTTCTTC. Its protein is CASSRTDGANEQFF.

The V and J genes are TRBV6-5 and TRBJ1-6; 10 bases are shared with TRBD1. CDR1 MNHEY and CDR2 SVGAGI come from the germline V gene. With V trimmed by 5 bases and J by 8 bases, 6 bases remained unmatched. The CDR3 is made up of 15 amino acids. CDR3 residues: CASSAWTGGDSPLHF. For the CDR3, the DNA is TGTGCCAGCAGTGCTTGGACAGGGGGAGATTCACCCCTCCACTTT.

This clonotype was detected a few times. The chain has TRBV10-3 and TRBJ1-1; 11 bases are a match to TRBD1. The germline V gene encodes CDR1 ENHRY and CDR2 SYGVKD. With V trimmed by 4 bases and J by 0 bases, 4 bases remained unmatched. The CDR3 runs 16 residues. The CDR3 nucleotides read TGTGCCATCAGTGGGGGACAGGGGGTTTTGAACACTGAAGCTTTCTTT. It yields the protein CAISGGQGVLNTEAFF.

This clonotype has a count of ten or more. The chain uses TRBV29-1 and TRBJ1-1; D gene uncertain. There are 13 residues in the CDR3. Germline CDR1 reads SQVTM; CDR2 reads ANQGSEA. The V end lost 6 bases, the J end lost 3 bases, and 14 bases lay between the germline ends. The CDR3 region is CSVSGLSYTEAFF. CDR3 DNA sequence: TGCAGCGTGTCGGGTCTCTCTTACACTGAAGCTTTCTTT.

This clonotype was seen at least ten times. The gene calls are TRBV13 and TRBJ2-5, with D possibly TRBD2 on 6 matching bases. Germline-derived CDR1 and CDR2 are PRHDT and FYEKMQ (reference sequence). The CDR3 length is 16 residues. Trimming removed 5 bases at V and 2 bases at J, with 18 bases between. The CDR3 region is CASSLLGAAGQETQYF. CDR3 bases: TGTGCCAGCAGCCTCCTAGGGGCCGCGGGGCAAGAGACCCAGTACTTC.

The CDR3 coding sequence is TGCAGTGCCCCACCTAGCGGGGGAAACGAGCAGTACTTC. It codes for CSAPPSGGNEQYF. The chain joins TRBV20-1 to TRBJ2-7; 10 bases are shared with TRBD2. The germline V gene has CDR1 DFQATT and CDR2 SNEGSKA (reference sequence). The CDR3 consists of 13 residues. V lost 6 bases to trimming and J lost 5 bases; unmatched junction nucleotides: 7.

This clonotype was seen at least ten times. The rearrangement links TRBV6-4 to TRBJ2-7; D is perhaps TRBD1 or TRBD2 (5 bases each). Trimming cost V 6 bases and J 6 bases, with 18 bases left between them. The germline V gene has CDR1 MRHNA and CDR2 SNTAGT. The CDR3 loop spans 14 amino acids. CDR3 in amino acids: CASSPGTTSGEQYF. The CDR3 DNA is TGTGCCAGCAGCCCCGGGACCACCTCTGGCGAGCAGTACTTC.

A few counts support this clonotype. The chain couples TRBV4-1 to TRBJ2-1; weak D call: TRBD2 (6 bases). V lost 3 bases and J 4 bases, leaving 10 bases between the germline ends. CDR1 is MGHRA and CDR2 is YSYEKL in the germline V gene. CDR3 length equals 14 residues. Here the CDR3 DNA reads TGCGCCAGCAGCCAGACCGGACTATACAATGAGCAGTTCTTC. Translating it yields CASSQTGLYNEQFF.

The CDR3 sequence: CSAREGGGYGYTF. Written as DNA, the CDR3 is TGCAGTGCTAGAGAGGGGGGCGGCTATGGCTACACCTTC. The V and J genes are TRBV20-1 and TRBJ1-2; D is possibly TRBD1 (6 bases). The CDR3 consists of 13 residues. The V gene's germline CDR1 is DFQATT and CDR2 SNEGSKA (reference sequence). Deletions cut 0 bases from V and 4 bases from J, with 9 bases between.

The V call is TRBV20-1, the J call TRBJ1-1, with a weak D call TRBD1 (5 bases). CDR1 is DFQATT and CDR2 is SNEGSKA in the germline V gene (reference sequence). V was clipped by 6 bases and J by 4 bases, with 15 bases between them. The CDR3 is made up of 13 amino acids. The DNA for the CDR3 is TGCAGTGCCATAGGGGCCCGGGTCACTGAAGCTTTCTTT. It translates to CSAIGARVTEAFF.